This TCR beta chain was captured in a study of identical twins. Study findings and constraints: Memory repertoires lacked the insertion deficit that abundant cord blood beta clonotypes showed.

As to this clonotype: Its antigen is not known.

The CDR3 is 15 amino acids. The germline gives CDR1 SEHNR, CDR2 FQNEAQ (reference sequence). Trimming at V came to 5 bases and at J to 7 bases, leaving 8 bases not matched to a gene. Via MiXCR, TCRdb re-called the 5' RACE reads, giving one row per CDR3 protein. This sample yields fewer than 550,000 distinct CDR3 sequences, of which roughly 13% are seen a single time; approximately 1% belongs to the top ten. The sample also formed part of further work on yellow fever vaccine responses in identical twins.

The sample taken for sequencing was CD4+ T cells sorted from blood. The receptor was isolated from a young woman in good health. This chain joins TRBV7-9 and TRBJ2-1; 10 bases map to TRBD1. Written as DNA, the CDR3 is TGTGCCAGCAGCCGGAGACAGGGGGCGAGAAATGAGCAGTTCTTC. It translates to CASSRRQGARNEQFF.